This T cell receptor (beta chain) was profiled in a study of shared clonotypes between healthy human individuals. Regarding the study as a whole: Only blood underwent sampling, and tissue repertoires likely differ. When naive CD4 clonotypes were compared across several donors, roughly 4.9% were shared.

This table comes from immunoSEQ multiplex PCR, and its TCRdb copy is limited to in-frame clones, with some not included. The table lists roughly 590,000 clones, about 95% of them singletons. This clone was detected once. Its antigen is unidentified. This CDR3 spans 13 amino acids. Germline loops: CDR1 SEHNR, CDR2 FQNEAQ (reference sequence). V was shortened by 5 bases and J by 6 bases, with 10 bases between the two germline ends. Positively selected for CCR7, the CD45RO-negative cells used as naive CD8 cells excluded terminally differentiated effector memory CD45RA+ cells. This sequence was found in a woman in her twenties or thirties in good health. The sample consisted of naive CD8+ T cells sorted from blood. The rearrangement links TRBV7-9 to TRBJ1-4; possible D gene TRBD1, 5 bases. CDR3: CASSGGRHEKLFF. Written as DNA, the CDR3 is TGTGCCAGCAGCGGGGGACGCCATGAAAAACTGTTTTTT. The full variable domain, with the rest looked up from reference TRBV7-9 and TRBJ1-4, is DTGVSQNPRHKITKRGQNVTFRCDPISEHNRLYWYRQTLGQGPEFLTYFQNEAQLEKSRLLSDRFSAERPKGSFSTLEIQRTEQGDSAMYLCASSGGRHEKLFFGSGTQLSVL.